Following are 21 T cell receptor beta chains from one sample sequenced in a study of response to subunit inactivated influenza vaccine. MiXCR was run by TCRdb on the RT-PCR reads, yielding one entry per CDR3 protein. The repertoire holds 700,000 to 800,000 distinct CDR3 sequences, with approximately 17% as singletons. The sequencing here drew on PBMCs from blood, taken roughly 5 days after vaccination. The receptors come from a man aged 50-60 years who received an inactivated influenza vaccine.

V gene TRBV14 combines with J gene TRBJ2-1; D remains unclear. The CDR3 contains 14 residues. V dropped 1 base and J dropped 4 bases, with 8 bases sitting between them. Germline V gene lookup returns CDR1 SGHDN and CDR2 FVKESK. The CDR3 protein is CASSQGWEYNEQFF. The CDR3 DNA follows: TGTGCCAGCAGCCAAGGCTGGGAATACAATGAGCAGTTCTTC.

This clonotype was seen more than once but under ten times. This chain links TRBV9 with TRBJ2-1; TRBD1 matches 7 bases. V lost 0 bases, J lost 4 bases, and 1 base stayed unmatched. Germline assignment: CDR1 SGDLS and CDR2 YYNGEE. The CDR3 loop spans 14 amino acids. DNA for the CDR3: TGTGCCAGCAGCGTAGAGGGGGCGTACAATGAGCAGTTCTTC. Translated: CASSVEGAYNEQFF. The variable domain in full, with the rest retrieved from reference TRBV9 and TRBJ2-1, is DSGVTQTPKHLITATGQRVTLRCSPRSGDLSVYWYQQSLDQGLQFLIQYYNGEERAKGNILERFSAQQFPDLHSELNLSSLELGDSALYFCASSVEGAYNEQFFGPGTRLTVL.

Ten or more counts support this clonotype. The chain joins TRBV4-3 to TRBJ1-4; D is unresolved. Germline CDR1 is LGHNA and CDR2 is YSLEER. This CDR3 is built from 15 residues. The V end lost 1 base, the J end lost 0 bases, and 6 bases lay between the germline ends. CDR3 nucleotide sequence: TGCGCCAGCAGCCAAGGCGGGACAACTAATGAAAAACTGTTTTTT. Translating gives CASSQGGTTNEKLFF.

The chain is built from TRBV29-1 and TRBJ1-6; D unresolved. This CDR3 has 13 residues. Germline values: CDR1 SQVTM, CDR2 ANQGSEA. V was clipped by 4 bases and J by 5 bases, with 9 bases between them. In DNA form, the CDR3 reads TGCAGCGTTGCCAACAGCCATAATTCACCCCTCCACTTT. It yields the protein CSVANSHNSPLHF.

This clonotype was counted at least ten times. The chain is built from TRBV7-9 and TRBJ2-7; 7 bases line up with TRBD1. The CDR3 has 13 residues. CDR1 SEHNR and CDR2 FQNEAQ come from the germline V gene (reference sequence). Unmatched junction bases numbered 7, after V lost 5 bases and J lost 6 bases. The CDR3 DNA reads as TGTGCCAGCAGCCCCCCGACAGGGCCCGAGCAGTACTTC. This codes for CASSPPTGPEQYF.

The J gene is TRBJ2-1, the V gene TRBV6-5; tentative D call: TRBD1 (6 bases). CDR3 length equals 14 residues. The germline V gene encodes CDR1 MNHEY and CDR2 SVGAGI. The V end was cut by 2 bases, the J end by 3 bases, with 8 bases between. Written as DNA, the CDR3 is TGTGCCAGCAGTTACGGACAGATCTACAATGAGCAGTTCTTC. This gives the protein CASSYGQIYNEQFF.

This clonotype has only a few counts. V and J are TRBV29-1 and TRBJ2-7; D gene uncertain. Germline CDR1 is SQVTM and CDR2 is ANQGSEA. This CDR3 contains 12 residues. V was cut by 4 bases and J by 6 bases, with 13 bases left in between. The CDR3 protein is CSVGAQAGEQYF. The CDR3 DNA reads as TGCAGCGTTGGGGCCCAGGCAGGCGAGCAGTACTTC.

In its sample, this clonotype was seen a few times. This rearrangement joins TRBV20-1 to TRBJ2-5; D tentatively fits TRBD1 or TRBD2 (5 bases each). The CDR3 spans 15 residues. V lost 1 base, J lost 7 bases, and 19 bases lay in between. Germline CDR1 reads DFQATT; CDR2 reads SNEGSKA (reference sequence). The CDR3: CSARGRVVAGTTQYF. As DNA, the CDR3 is TGCAGTGCTAGAGGAAGGGTGGTAGCTGGGACGACCCAGTACTTC.

Only a few counts were recorded for this clonotype. V is TRBV4-1 and J is TRBJ2-7; TRBD2 aligns across 13 bases. V lost 6 bases and J lost 7; bases outside the gene matches: 9. Germline V gives CDR1 MGHRA, CDR2 YSYEKL. The CDR3 sequence is 15 residues long. DNA for the CDR3: TGCGCCAGCAGTCTAGGACTAGCGGGAGTAAGGGAGCAGTACTTC. Amino acids: CASSLGLAGVREQYF.

In this sample, this clonotype turned up many times. Written as DNA, the CDR3 is TGTGCCAGCAGCCAAGAGGTGACCGCGGCTGGGGATACGCAGTATTTT. Protein product: CASSQEVTAAGDTQYF. This chain connects TRBV4-2 to TRBJ2-3; D unresolved. Germline V lookup: CDR1 LGHNA, CDR2 YNFKEQ. The germline V and J ends were trimmed by 0 bases and 6 bases, with 16 bases remaining between them. The CDR3 runs 16 residues.

This clonotype has more than one count but fewer than ten. The gene calls are TRBV11-2 and TRBJ2-7; TRBD2 might be the D (5 bases). Trimming left V 2 bases short and J 7 bases short, with 15 bases between. CDR3 length equals 14 residues. Germline CDR1 reads SGHAT; CDR2 reads FQNNGV. CDR3 sequence: CASSLSGILGEQYF. CDR3 sequence (DNA): TGTGCCAGCAGCTTATCGGGAATACTGGGTGAGCAGTACTTC.

This clonotype turned up a few times. The rearrangement uses TRBV4-3 and TRBJ2-7; 8 bases are shared with TRBD2. The V and J ends lost 3 bases and 3 bases, in that order; junction bases with no gene match: 10. Germline CDR1 reads LGHNA; CDR2 reads YSLEER. The CDR3 loop spans 16 amino acids. The CDR3 loop is CASSQWVSGSGYEQYF. As DNA, the CDR3 is TGCGCCAGCAGCCAGTGGGTGAGCGGGAGCGGCTACGAGCAGTACTTC.

This sequence joins TRBV3-1 and TRBJ2-1; 8 positions agree with TRBD2. J was trimmed by 0 bases and V by 6 bases; bases with no gene match: 10. The germline gives CDR1 LGHDT, CDR2 YNNKEL (reference sequence). CDR3 length equals 17 residues. In DNA, the CDR3 is TGTGCCAGCAGTGCAAGACCGACTAGCGACTCCTACAATGAGCAGTTCTTC. It is translated as CASSARPTSDSYNEQFF.

This clonotype was observed a few times. The chain employs TRBV28 and TRBJ1-2, with 7 positions matching TRBD1. Germline-derived CDR1 and CDR2 are MDHEN and SYDVKM. The CDR3 has 13 amino acids. V lost 7 bases, J lost 4 bases, and 6 bases stayed unmatched. The CDR3 bases are TGTGCCAGCAATCCGGGACAGCTCTATGGCTACACCTTC. It specifies CASNPGQLYGYTF.

The chain couples TRBV7-2 to TRBJ2-7; tentative D call: TRBD1 (5 bases). The CDR3 sequence is 13 residues long. Germline V lookup: CDR1 SGHTA, CDR2 FQGNSA. With 5 bases removed from V and 5 bases from J, the gap between germline ends came to 13 bases. CDR3 DNA: TGTGCCAGCAGCCGTAAACCAGGGAACGAGCAGTACTTC. The encoded protein is CASSRKPGNEQYF. The full variable domain, completed using reference TRBV7-2 and TRBJ2-7, is GAGVSQSPSNKVTEKGKDVELRCDPISGHTALYWYRQSLGQGLEFLIYFQGNSAPDKSGLPSDRFSAERTGGSVSTLTIQRTQQEDSAVYLCASSRKPGNEQYFGPGTRLTVT.

This clonotype has only a few counts. V gene TRBV20-1 combines with J gene TRBJ2-7; possible D gene TRBD1, 6 bases. Germline V gene sequence: CDR1 DFQATT, CDR2 SNEGSKA (reference sequence). The V and J ends lost 1 base and 5 bases respectively, with 9 bases between them. The CDR3 loop spans 12 amino acids. This CDR3 reads CSARATGNEQYF. The CDR3 nucleotides are TGCAGTGCTAGAGCCACAGGGAACGAGCAGTACTTC.

This clonotype was seen more than once but under ten times. The chain joins TRBV20-1 to TRBJ1-1; possibly TRBD1 for D (6 bases). The CDR3 length is 11 residues. V was cut by 6 bases and J by 9 bases, with 14 bases left in between. Germline V CDR1 and CDR2: DFQATT, SNEGSKA (reference sequence). In DNA, the CDR3 is TGCAGTGCCTTGGAGGGGGTAAAAGCTTTCTTT. It yields the protein CSALEGVKAFF.

The chain carries TRBV20-1 and TRBJ2-7, with D possibly matching TRBD1 (6 bases). The CDR3 length is 15 residues. Germline CDR1 and CDR2: DFQATT and SNEGSKA (reference sequence). The V end was cut by 5 bases, the J end by 2 bases, with 19 bases between. CDR3 DNA: TGCAGTGCTCCCTACCACGGTGGGACAACCTACGAGCAGTACTTC. It codes for CSAPYHGGTTYEQYF.

This clonotype was observed a few times. This chain joins TRBV2 and TRBJ1-1, with 7 bases that match TRBD1. With 9 bases clipped from V and 6 bases from J, the junction kept 7 bases outside the gene matches. The CDR3 is 12 residues long. The germline V gene has CDR1 SNHLY and CDR2 FYNNEI. CDR3 protein: CARRTGDAEAFF. CDR3 nucleotide sequence: TGTGCCAGACGAACAGGGGACGCTGAAGCTTTCTTT.

The genes are TRBV27 and TRBJ2-7, with 10 bases lining up with TRBD2. CDR1 is MNHEY, CDR2 SMNVEV, per germline (reference sequence). This CDR3 is built from 14 residues. The trim removed 9 bases at V and 3 bases at J, leaving 8 bases unmatched. CDR3 residues: CASNSGGAFYEQYF. The CDR3 DNA is TGTGCCAGTAACAGCGGGGGGGCTTTCTACGAGCAGTACTTC.

This sequence joins TRBV10-3 and TRBJ2-3, with 7 bases that match TRBD1. The CDR3 is 14 residues long. CDR1 and CDR2 from the germline V gene are ENHRY and SYGVKD. The V gene end was trimmed by 10 bases and the J gene end by 2 bases; junction bases not matched to a gene: 9. DNA of the CDR3: TGTGCCACAACAAAAGGGGGCTCCACAGATACGCAGTATTTT. Translating it yields CATTKGGSTDTQYF.